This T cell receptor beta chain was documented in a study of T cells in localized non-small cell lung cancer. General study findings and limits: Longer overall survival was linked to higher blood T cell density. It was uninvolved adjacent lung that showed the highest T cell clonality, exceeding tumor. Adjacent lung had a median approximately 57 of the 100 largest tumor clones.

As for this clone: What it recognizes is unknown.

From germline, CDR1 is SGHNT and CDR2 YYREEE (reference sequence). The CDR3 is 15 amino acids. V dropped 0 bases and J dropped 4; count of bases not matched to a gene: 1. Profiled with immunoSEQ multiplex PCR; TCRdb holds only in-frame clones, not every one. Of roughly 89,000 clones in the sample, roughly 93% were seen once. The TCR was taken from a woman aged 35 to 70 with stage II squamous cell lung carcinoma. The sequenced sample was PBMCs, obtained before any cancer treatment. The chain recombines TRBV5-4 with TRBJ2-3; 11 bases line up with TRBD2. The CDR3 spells CASSLASGGSDTQYF. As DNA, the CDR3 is TGTGCCAGCAGCTTGGCTAGCGGGGGGTCAGATACGCAGTATTTT.